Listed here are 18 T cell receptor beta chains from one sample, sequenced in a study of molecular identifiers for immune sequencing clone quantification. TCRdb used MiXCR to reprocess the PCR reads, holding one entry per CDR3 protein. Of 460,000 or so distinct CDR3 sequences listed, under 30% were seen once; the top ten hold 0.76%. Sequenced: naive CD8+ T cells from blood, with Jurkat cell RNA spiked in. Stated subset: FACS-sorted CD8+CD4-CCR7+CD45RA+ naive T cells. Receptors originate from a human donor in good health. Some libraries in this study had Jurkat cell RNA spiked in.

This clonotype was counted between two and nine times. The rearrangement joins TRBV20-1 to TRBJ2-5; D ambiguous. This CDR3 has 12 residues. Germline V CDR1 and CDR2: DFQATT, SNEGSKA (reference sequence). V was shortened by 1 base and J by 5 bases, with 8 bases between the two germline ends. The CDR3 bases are TGCAGTGCTAGAGTTCTGGAGGAGACCCAGTACTTC. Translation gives CSARVLEETQYF.

CDR3 nucleotide sequence: TGTGCCAGCAGTCCAAAACAGGGAATCTTTAATTCACCCCTCCACTTT. It is translated as CASSPKQGIFNSPLHF. This rearrangement joins TRBV27 to TRBJ1-6, with a possible D match to TRBD1 (6 bases). CDR1 and CDR2 (germline): MNHEY, SMNVEV (reference sequence). The CDR3 spans 16 residues. With 5 bases removed from V and 6 bases from J, the gap between germline ends came to 17 bases.

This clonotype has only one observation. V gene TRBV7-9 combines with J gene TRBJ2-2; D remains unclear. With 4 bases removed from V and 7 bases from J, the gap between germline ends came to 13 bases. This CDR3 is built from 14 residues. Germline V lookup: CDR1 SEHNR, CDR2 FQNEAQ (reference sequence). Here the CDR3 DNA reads TGTGCCAGCAGCTCCGAGATGGCTGTCGGGGAGCTGTTTTTT. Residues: CASSSEMAVGELFF.

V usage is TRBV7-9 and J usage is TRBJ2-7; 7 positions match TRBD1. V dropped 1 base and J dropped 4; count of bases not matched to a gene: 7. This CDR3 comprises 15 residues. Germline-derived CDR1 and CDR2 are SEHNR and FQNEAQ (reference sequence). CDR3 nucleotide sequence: TGTGCCAGCAGCTTAGGTGACAGGGTCGGGTACGAGCAGTACTTC. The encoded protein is CASSLGDRVGYEQYF.

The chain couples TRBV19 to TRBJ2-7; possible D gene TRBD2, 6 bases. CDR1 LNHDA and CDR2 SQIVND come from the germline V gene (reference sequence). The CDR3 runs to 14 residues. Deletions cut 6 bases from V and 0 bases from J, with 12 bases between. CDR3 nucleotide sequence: TGTGCCAGTAGCCCCGCGGGGAACTCCTACGAGCAGTACTTC. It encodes CASSPAGNSYEQYF.

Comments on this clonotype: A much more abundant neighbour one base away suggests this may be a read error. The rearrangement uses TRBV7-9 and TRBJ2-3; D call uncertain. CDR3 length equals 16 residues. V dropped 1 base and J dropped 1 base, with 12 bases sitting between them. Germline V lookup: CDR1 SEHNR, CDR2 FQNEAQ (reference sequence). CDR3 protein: CASSLGPGPGTDTQYF. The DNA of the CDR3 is TGTGCCAGCAGCTTAGGTCCAGGTCCTGGCACAGATACGCAGTATTTT.

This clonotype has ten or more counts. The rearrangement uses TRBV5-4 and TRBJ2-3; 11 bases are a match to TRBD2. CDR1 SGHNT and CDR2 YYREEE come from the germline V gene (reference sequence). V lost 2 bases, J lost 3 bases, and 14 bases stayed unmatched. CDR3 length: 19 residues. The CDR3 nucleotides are TGTGCCAGCAGCTTCTCTCTAGCGGGAGGCCGCGGCCAGACAGATACGCAGTATTTT. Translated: CASSFSLAGGRGQTDTQYF. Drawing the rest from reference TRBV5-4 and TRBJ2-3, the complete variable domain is ETGVTQSPTHLIKTRGQQVTLRCSSQSGHNTVSWYQQALGQGPQFIFQYYREEENGRGNFPPRFSGLQFPNYSSELNVNALELDDSALYLCASSFSLAGGRGQTDTQYFGPGTRLTVL.

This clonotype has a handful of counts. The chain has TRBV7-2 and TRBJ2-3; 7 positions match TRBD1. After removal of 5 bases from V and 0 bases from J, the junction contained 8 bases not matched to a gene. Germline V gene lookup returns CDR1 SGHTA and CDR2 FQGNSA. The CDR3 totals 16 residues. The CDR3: CASSPIGTASTDTQYF. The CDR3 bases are TGTGCCAGCAGCCCTATCGGGACAGCTAGCACAGATACGCAGTATTTT.

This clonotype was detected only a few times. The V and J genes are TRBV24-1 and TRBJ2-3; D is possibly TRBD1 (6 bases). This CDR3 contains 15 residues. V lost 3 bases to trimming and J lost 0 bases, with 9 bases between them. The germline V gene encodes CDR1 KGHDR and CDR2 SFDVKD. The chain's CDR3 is CATSDRTDSTDTQYF. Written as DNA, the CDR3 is TGTGCCACCAGTGATCGGACAGATAGCACAGATACGCAGTATTTT.

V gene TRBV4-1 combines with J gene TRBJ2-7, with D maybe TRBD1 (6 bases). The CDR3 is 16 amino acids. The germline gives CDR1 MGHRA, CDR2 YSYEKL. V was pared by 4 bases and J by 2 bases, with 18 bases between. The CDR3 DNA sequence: TGCGCCAGCAGCCTAAGATCAGTGACAGGACCCTACGAGCAGTACTTC. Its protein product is CASSLRSVTGPYEQYF.

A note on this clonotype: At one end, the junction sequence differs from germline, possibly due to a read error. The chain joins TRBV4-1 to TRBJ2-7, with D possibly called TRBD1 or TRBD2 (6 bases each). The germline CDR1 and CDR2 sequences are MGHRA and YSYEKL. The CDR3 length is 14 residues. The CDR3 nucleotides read TGCGCCAGCCGCCAAGATTGGGGGGCTGGCGAGCAGTACTTC. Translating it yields CASRQDWGAGEQYF.

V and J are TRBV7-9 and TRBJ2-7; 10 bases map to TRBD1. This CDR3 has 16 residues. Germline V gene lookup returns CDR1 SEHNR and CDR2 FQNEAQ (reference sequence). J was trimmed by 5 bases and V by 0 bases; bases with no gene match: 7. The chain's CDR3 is CASSLAPGTGADEQYF. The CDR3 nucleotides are TGTGCCAGCAGCTTAGCCCCCGGGACAGGGGCCGACGAGCAGTACTTC.

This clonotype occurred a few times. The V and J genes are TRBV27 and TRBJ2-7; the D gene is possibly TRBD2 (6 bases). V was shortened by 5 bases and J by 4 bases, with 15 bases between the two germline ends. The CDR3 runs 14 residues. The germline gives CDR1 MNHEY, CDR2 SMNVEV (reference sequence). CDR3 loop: CASSPQHGGYEQYF. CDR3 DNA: TGTGCCAGCAGTCCTCAACACGGGGGTTACGAGCAGTACTTC.

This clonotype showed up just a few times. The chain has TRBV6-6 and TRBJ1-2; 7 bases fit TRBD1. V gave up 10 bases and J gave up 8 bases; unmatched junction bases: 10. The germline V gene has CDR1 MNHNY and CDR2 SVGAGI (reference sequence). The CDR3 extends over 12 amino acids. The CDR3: CATPGQEEGYTF. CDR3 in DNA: TGTGCCACCCCCGGACAGGAGGAGGGCTACACCTTC.

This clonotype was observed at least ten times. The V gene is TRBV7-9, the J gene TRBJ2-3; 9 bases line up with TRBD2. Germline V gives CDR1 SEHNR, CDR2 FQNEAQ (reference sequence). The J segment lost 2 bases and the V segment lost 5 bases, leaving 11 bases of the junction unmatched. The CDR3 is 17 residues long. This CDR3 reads CASSAAAGTSLTDTQYF. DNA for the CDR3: TGTGCCAGCAGCGCGGCGGCCGGGACTAGCCTCACAGATACGCAGTATTTT.

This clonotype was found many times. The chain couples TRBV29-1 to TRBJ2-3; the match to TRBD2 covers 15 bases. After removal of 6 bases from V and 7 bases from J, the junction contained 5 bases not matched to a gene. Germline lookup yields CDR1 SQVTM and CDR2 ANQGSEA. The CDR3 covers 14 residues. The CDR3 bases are TGCAGCGTGGAGGGACTAGCGGGAGGAAATACGCAGTATTTT. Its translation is CSVEGLAGGNTQYF.

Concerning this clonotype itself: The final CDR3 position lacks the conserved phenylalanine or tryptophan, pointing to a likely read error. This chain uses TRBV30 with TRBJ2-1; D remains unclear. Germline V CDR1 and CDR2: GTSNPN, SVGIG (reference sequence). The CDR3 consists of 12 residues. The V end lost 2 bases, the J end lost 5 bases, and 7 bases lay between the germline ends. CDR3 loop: CAWSLGHNEQFL. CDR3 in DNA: TGTGCCTGGAGTTTGGGCCACAATGAGCAGTTCCTC.

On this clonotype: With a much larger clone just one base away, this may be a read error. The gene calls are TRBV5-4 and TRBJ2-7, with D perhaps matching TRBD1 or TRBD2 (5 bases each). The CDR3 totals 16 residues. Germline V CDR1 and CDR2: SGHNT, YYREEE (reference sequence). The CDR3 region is CASSLGPGTDSYEQHF. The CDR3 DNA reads TGTGCCAGCAGCTTGGGCCCTGGGACGGACTCCTACGAGCAGCACTTC. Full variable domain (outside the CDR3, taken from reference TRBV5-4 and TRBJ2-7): ETGVTQSPTHLIKTRGQQVTLRCSSQSGHNTVSWYQQALGQGPQFIFQYYREEENGRGNFPPRFSGLQFPNYSSELNVNALELDDSALYLCASSLGPGTDSYEQHFGPGTRLTVT.